Presented here are 22 T cell receptor beta chains from one specimen sequenced in a study of T cells in Graves' hyperthyroidism and ophthalmopathy. Amplification of TCR beta CDR3 regions was performed using RNA transcripts as template. TCR CDR3 underwent first-round RT-PCR with the HTBI primer set. TCRdb re-called the multiplex PCR reads with MiXCR, one entry per CDR3 protein. The sample has about 420,000 distinct CDR3 sequences, more than 15% seen once. The sequenced material came from blood. These receptors were taken from a woman aged 18 to 35 with Graves' hyperthyroidism.

This clonotype was recorded at least ten times. The chain links TRBV19 to TRBJ2-7; TRBD1 matches 7 bases. Losses at the gene ends were 4 bases for V and 0 bases for J; bases not matched to a gene: 3. CDR3 size: 14 residues. Germline-derived CDR1 and CDR2 are LNHDA and SQIVND (reference sequence). The CDR3 bases are TGTGCCAGTAGTACCCGGGACAGCTCCTACGAGCAGTACTTC. Translated, it gives CASSTRDSSYEQYF.

This clonotype has just a few counts. V and J are TRBV28 and TRBJ2-1; D perhaps matches TRBD1 (5 bases). Germline CDR1 and CDR2: MDHEN and SYDVKM. This CDR3 has 12 amino acids. The V and J ends lost 7 bases and 16 bases respectively, with 20 bases between them. This chain's CDR3 is CASTPRPGLNFF. The CDR3 bases are TGTGCCAGCACCCCACGCCCAGGGTTAAACTTCTTC.

The sample holds a few counts of this clonotype. The chain carries TRBV30 and TRBJ1-1; D is unclear. V shed 0 bases and J shed 7 bases, with 21 bases lying between them. Looked up from germline, CDR1 is GTSNPN and CDR2 is SVGIG (reference sequence). The CDR3 runs 16 residues. The CDR3 coding sequence is TGTGCCTGGAGTGTGGCCGATTTTTTTTCTGGGAATGAAGCTTTCTTT. This gives the protein CAWSVADFFSGNEAFF.

The rearrangement uses TRBV27 and TRBJ1-6, with D hard to call. CDR3 length equals 15 residues. Germline CDR1 and CDR2: MNHEY and SMNVEV (reference sequence). Trimming took 4 bases from V and 8 from J, leaving 15 bases between them. The DNA for the CDR3 is TGTGCCAGCAGTTCCCCCCCGGGAAGTGATTCACCCCTCCACTTT. It yields the protein CASSSPPGSDSPLHF.

In this sample, this clonotype turned up many times. The J gene is TRBJ2-2, the V gene TRBV5-1, with a tentative D call TRBD2 (6 bases). Looked up from germline, CDR1 is SGHRS and CDR2 is YFSETQ. The CDR3 has 15 amino acids. Trimming pared 2 bases from V and 4 bases from J, leaving 12 bases between. The CDR3 here is CASSLPRGATGELFF. CDR3 coding DNA: TGCGCCAGCAGCTTACCCCGCGGGGCCACCGGGGAGCTGTTTTTT.

This clonotype was seen repeatedly, ten times or more. The chain couples TRBV13 to TRBJ2-7; 13 bases match TRBD2. Germline trimming cut 5 bases from V and 4 bases from J; bases unmatched to any gene: 5. Per the germline V gene, CDR1 is PRHDT and CDR2 is FYEKMQ (reference sequence). This CDR3 region has 15 residues. This CDR3 reads CASSEGLAGRYEQYF. CDR3 sequence (DNA): TGTGCCAGCAGCGAGGGACTAGCGGGAAGGTACGAGCAGTACTTC.

The V gene is TRBV19, the J gene TRBJ1-2; D may be TRBD1 (5 bases). The germline CDR1 and CDR2 sequences are LNHDA and SQIVND (reference sequence). The V and J ends lost 11 bases and 2 bases respectively, with 18 bases between them. This CDR3 region has 14 residues. This CDR3 reads CACKRTRKNYGYTF. CDR3 nucleotide sequence: TGTGCCTGTAAGAGGACAAGAAAAAACTATGGCTACACCTTC.

The sample holds many counts of this clonotype. DNA of the CDR3: TGTGCTAGTGGACCTACCCTCCAGGGGGCGAGAACTGAAGCTTTCTTT. Its protein is CASGPTLQGARTEAFF. This chain links TRBV12-5 with TRBJ1-1; 8 bases agree with TRBD1. Trimming removed 6 bases from V and 5 bases from J; junction bases left unmatched: 14. The CDR3 has 16 residues. Germline loops: CDR1 LGHNT, CDR2 FRNRAP.

This clonotype was counted at least ten times. J is TRBJ1-1 and V is TRBV6-2 or TRBV6-3, with D possibly TRBD1 on 5 matching bases. Germline CDR1 is MNHEY and CDR2 is SVGEGT. This CDR3 is built from 18 residues. Trimming removed 0 bases at V and 3 bases at J, with 20 bases between. The CDR3 bases are TGTGCCAGCAGTTACTCACCCCACACAGAAAAAGGGGACACTGAAGCTTTCTTT. Translating it yields CASSYSPHTEKGDTEAFF.

In this sample, this clonotype turned up many times. The rearrangement uses TRBV12-3 or TRBV12-4 and TRBJ1-2, with TRBD1 identical over 10 bases. The CDR3 length is 16 residues. V was pared by 0 bases and J by 2 bases, with 3 bases of the junction left unmatched. Here the CDR3 reads CASSLALGQGNYGYTF. CDR3 nucleotide sequence: TGTGCCAGCAGTTTAGCTTTGGGACAGGGGAACTATGGCTACACCTTC.

The J gene is TRBJ2-1, the V gene TRBV7-8; perhaps D is TRBD1 or TRBD2 (5 bases each). Looked up from germline, CDR1 is SGHVS and CDR2 is FQNEAQ. V was trimmed by 5 bases and J by 5 bases, leaving 16 bases between them. This CDR3 is built from 15 residues. The CDR3 reads CASSLRPGTHNEQFF. In DNA, the CDR3 is TGTGCCAGCAGCCTCCGACCCGGGACCCACAATGAGCAGTTCTTC.

This clonotype was seen more than once but under ten times. The CDR3 region is CASGNGDLYEQYF. The CDR3 nucleotides read TGCGCCAGCGGGAACGGGGACCTCTACGAGCAGTACTTC. The rearrangement links TRBV4-1 to TRBJ2-7; TRBD1 or TRBD2 may be the D gene (5 bases each). The V gene lost 8 bases and the J gene lost 3 bases, with 14 bases spanning the gap. The CDR3 totals 13 residues. The V gene's germline CDR1 is MGHRA and CDR2 YSYEKL.

The CDR3 loop is CASSLNIAGDNEQFF. The CDR3, as DNA: TGTGCCAGCAGCTTAAACATAGCGGGGGACAATGAGCAGTTCTTC. This chain uses TRBV7-3 with TRBJ2-1; the match to TRBD2 covers 9 bases. CDR1 and CDR2 (germline): SGHTA, FQGTGA. The length of the CDR3 is 15 residues. After removal of 1 base from V and 5 bases from J, the junction contained 3 bases not matched to a gene.

This clonotype came up many times. This chain joins TRBV12-5 and TRBJ2-1; D is undetermined. CDR3 length: 17 residues. Germline lookup yields CDR1 LGHNT and CDR2 FRNRAP. Trimming cost V 0 bases and J 8 bases, with 20 bases left between them. CDR3 bases: TGTGCTAGTGGTTTGGTAGTAGGGAACCCCCAAGGCCATGAGCAGTTCTTC. It translates to CASGLVVGNPQGHEQFF.

The rearrangement uses TRBV4-1 and TRBJ2-1; TRBD2 agrees at 8 bases. CDR3 length: 16 residues. CDR1 is MGHRA and CDR2 is YSYEKL in the germline V gene. V shed 2 bases, J shed 4 bases, and the junction held 7 bases outside the gene matches. For the CDR3, the DNA is TGCGCCAGCAGCCAACGGGGGGGAATCATATACAATGAGCAGTTCTTC. It yields the protein CASSQRGGIIYNEQFF.

The chain joins TRBV19 to TRBJ1-4, with 7 positions matching TRBD1. After removal of 3 bases from V and 7 bases from J, the junction contained 8 bases not matched to a gene. CDR3 length: 15 amino acids. Germline CDR1 reads LNHDA; CDR2 reads SQIVND (reference sequence). The CDR3 DNA reads TGTGCCAGTAGTATTGGAGGGGGCTTAGGTGAAAAACTGTTTTTT. It specifies CASSIGGGLGEKLFF.

Many counts were recorded for this clonotype. CDR3 coding DNA: TGTGCTAGTGGTTCCATAACATCTCGGGGGCATAACTATGGCTACACCTTC. Protein product: CASGSITSRGHNYGYTF. The chain uses TRBV12-5 and TRBJ1-2, with D possibly being TRBD1 (6 bases). The ends were cut back, 4 bases at V and 1 base at J, with 19 bases in the middle. The germline V gene has CDR1 LGHNT and CDR2 FRNRAP. The CDR3 loop spans 17 amino acids.

V is TRBV7-8 and J is TRBJ2-1; the D is unclear. Germline CDR1 reads SGHVS; CDR2 reads FQNEAQ. Trimming removed 3 bases from V and 0 bases from J, with 12 bases in between. The CDR3 has 16 amino acids. The CDR3 region is CASSFSLLSSYNEQFF. CDR3 bases: TGTGCCAGCAGCTTTTCACTTCTGAGCTCCTACAATGAGCAGTTCTTC.

This clonotype has at least ten counts. The chain combines TRBV20-1 with TRBJ1-4; unclear D gene. Germline CDR1 and CDR2: DFQATT and SNEGSKA (reference sequence). The CDR3 extends over 15 amino acids. V was clipped by 0 bases and J by 6 bases, with 14 bases between them. The CDR3 region has the DNA TGCAGTGCTAGAGAGGCGGTCCGGGGAGATGAAAAACTGTTTTTT. Protein product: CSAREAVRGDEKLFF.

The genes are TRBV4-1 and TRBJ1-3; the D is unclear. This CDR3 has 15 amino acids. Germline CDR1 MGHRA, CDR2 YSYEKL. Trimming cost V 0 bases and J 0 bases, with 6 bases left between them. The DNA for the CDR3 is TGCGCCAGCAGCCAAGATCACGGCTCTGGAAACACCATATATTTT. Encoded protein: CASSQDHGSGNTIYF.

This clonotype was seen a handful of times. Possible read error: a much larger clone is one base away. The chain is built from TRBV28 and TRBJ2-5, with unresolved D. Germline CDR1 is MDHEN and CDR2 is SYDVKM. The CDR3 extends over 13 amino acids. The CDR3 reads CASANTIQEAQYF. CDR3 DNA sequence: TGTGCCAGCGCTAACACAATTCAAGAGGCCCAGTACTTC. Based on the CDR3 plus reference TRBV28 and TRBJ2-5, the full variable domain is DVKVTQSSRYLVKRTGEKVFLECVQDMDHENMFWYRQDPGLGLRLIYFSYDVKMKEKGDIPEGYSVSREKKERFSLILESASTNQTSMYLCASANTIQEAQYFGPGTRLLVL.

This clonotype was observed many times. The V call is TRBV5-1, the J call TRBJ1-4, with TRBD1 identical over 7 bases. Germline V gives CDR1 SGHRS, CDR2 YFSETQ. The CDR3 is 15 residues long. J lost 0 bases, V lost 6 bases, and 5 bases had no gene match. The CDR3 here is CASMGQPATNEKLFF. As DNA, the CDR3 is TGCGCCAGCATGGGACAGCCCGCAACTAATGAAAAACTGTTTTTT.